Listed below are T cell receptor beta chains from one sample, sequenced in a study of cytomegalovirus exposure and HLA in healthy donors. The method was immunoSEQ multiplex PCR; TCRdb's version includes in-frame clones alone and lacks a portion of them. The sample comprises under 200,000 clones, roughly 80% of which are singletons, and 1.7% rests with the top ten. Sequencing used PBMCs. The receptors shown here come from a woman aged 18-29 years in good health and CMV-seronegative. CDR3s leave out the opening cysteine and the closing phenylalanine or tryptophan.

J | V | CDR3
TRBJ2-3 | TRBV6-5 | ASSSPASGSGDTQY
TRBJ2-1 | TRBV28 | ASSLYRGGTYNEQF
TRBJ2-1 | TRBV5-1 | ASSRTSGSGNEQF
TRBJ2-1 | TRBV5-1 | ASSSSGHEQF
TRBJ2-3 | TRBV5-4 | ASSFGQGRTDTQY
TRBJ2-3 | TRBV5-6 | ASSPQGPDTQY
TRBJ2-1 | TRBV7-9 | ASSLLQAGVENEQF
TRBJ1-2 | TRBV30 | AWSVQGAHGYT
TRBJ2-7 | TRBV27 | ASSYKREQY
TRBJ1-2 | TRBV29-1 | SGGPEGDYGYT
TRBJ2-5 | TRBV11-2 | ASSLRRAREETQY
TRBJ2-1 | TRBV19 | ASALQGSEQF
TRBJ2-7 | TRBV10-1 | ASSYGSSSEQY
TRBJ2-3 | TRBV25-1 | ATTDPLGTDTQY
TRBJ1-2 | TRBV5-4 | ASSSPAGNNYGYT
TRBJ1-5 | TRBV7-6 | ASSLGPTGVGNQPQH
TRBJ2-1 | TRBV9 | ASSVRRGGLAGAPYNEQF
TRBJ2-7 | TRBV6-5 | ASSSGGAGGREQY
TRBJ1-5 | TRBV28 | ASRRTGANQPQH
TRBJ2-7 | TRBV7-2 | ASSLASGGAGGYEQY
TRBJ1-2 | TRBV19 | ASSIGQGHGYT
TRBJ2-2 | TRBV7-2 | ASSPAGPAWDTGELF
TRBJ2-1 | TRBV7-9 | ASSLEAGGRNEQF
TRBJ2-7 | TRBV10-2 | ASSEFETGEYEQY
TRBJ2-3 | TRBV27 | ASSFVGGPTDTQY
TRBJ2-5 | TRBV7-2 | ASSSPSGRTQY
- | TRBV5-4 | ASSYFQGAYEQY
TRBJ1-2 | TRBV5-5 | ASSLVKGGSYGYT
TRBJ1-2 | TRBV6-5 | ASNFYGGTDDGYT
TRBJ2-7 | TRBV4-2 | ASSLTGYEQY
TRBJ2-1 | TRBV11-3 | ASLGRGASYNEQF